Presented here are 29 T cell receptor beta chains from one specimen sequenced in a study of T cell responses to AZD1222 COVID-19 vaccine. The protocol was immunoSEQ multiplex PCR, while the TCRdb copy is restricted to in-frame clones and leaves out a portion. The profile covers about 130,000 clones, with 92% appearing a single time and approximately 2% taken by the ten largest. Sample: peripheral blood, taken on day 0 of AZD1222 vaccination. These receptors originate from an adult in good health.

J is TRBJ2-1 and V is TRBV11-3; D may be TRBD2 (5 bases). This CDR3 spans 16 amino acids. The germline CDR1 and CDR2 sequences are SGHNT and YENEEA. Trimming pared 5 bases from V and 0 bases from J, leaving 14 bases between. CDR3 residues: CASSPRSGSSYNEQFF. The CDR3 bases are TGTGCCAGCAGCCCGAGGTCGGGGAGCTCCTACAATGAGCAGTTCTTC.

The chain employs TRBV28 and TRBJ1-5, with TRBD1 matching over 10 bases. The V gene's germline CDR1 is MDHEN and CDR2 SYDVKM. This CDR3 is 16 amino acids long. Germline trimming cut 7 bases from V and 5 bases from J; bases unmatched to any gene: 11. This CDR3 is CASNGAGTGVDQPQHF. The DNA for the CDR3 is TGTGCCAGCAACGGTGCCGGGACAGGGGTCGATCAGCCCCAGCATTTT.

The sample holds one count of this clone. This CDR3 is CASSLARGSYEQYF. In DNA form, the CDR3 reads TGTGCCAGCAGCTTAGCCCGGGGCTCCTACGAGCAGTACTTC. J is TRBJ2-7 and V is TRBV7-2; possible D gene TRBD2, 5 bases. The CDR3 is 14 residues long. Germline CDR1 reads SGHTA; CDR2 reads FQGNSA. V was pared by 0 bases and J by 0 bases, with 6 bases between.

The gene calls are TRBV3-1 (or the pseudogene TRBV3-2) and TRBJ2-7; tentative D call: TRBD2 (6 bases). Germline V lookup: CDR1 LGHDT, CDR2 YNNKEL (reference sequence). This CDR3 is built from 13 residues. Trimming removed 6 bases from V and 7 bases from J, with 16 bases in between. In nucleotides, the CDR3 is TGTGCCAGCAGTTTAAGGAGGGCTCGAGAGCAGTACTTC. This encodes CASSLRRAREQYF.

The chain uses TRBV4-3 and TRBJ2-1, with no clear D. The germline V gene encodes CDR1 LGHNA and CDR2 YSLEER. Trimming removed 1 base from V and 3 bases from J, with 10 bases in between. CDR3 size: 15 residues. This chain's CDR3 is CASSQGRVVYNEQFF. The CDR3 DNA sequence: TGCGCCAGCAGCCAAGGTAGGGTTGTCTACAATGAGCAGTTCTTC.

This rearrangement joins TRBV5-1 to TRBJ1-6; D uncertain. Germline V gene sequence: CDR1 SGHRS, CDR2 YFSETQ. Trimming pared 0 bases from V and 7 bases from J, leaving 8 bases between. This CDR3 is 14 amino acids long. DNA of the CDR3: TGCGCCAGCAGCTTGGACCCGACCAATTCACCCCTCCACTTT. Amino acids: CASSLDPTNSPLHF.

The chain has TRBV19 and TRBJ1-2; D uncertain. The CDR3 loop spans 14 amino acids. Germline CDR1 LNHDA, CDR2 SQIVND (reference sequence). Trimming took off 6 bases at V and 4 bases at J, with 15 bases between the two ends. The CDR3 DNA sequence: TGTGCCAGTAGCCCGATCCGGGGTATCTATGGCTACACCTTC. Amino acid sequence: CASSPIRGIYGYTF.

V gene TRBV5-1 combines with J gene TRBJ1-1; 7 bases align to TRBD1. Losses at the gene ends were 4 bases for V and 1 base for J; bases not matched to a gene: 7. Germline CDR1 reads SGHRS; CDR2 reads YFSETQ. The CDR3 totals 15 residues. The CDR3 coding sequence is TGCGCCAGCAGCCCACGGACAGGAGAGAACACTGAAGCTTTCTTT. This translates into CASSPRTGENTEAFF.

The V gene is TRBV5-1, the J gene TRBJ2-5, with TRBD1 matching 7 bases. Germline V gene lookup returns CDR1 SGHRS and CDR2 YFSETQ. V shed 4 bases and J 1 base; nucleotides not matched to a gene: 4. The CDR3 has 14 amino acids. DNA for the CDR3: TGCGCCAGCAGCGCTGACAGGGTCCAAGAGACCCAGTACTTC. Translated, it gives CASSADRVQETQYF.

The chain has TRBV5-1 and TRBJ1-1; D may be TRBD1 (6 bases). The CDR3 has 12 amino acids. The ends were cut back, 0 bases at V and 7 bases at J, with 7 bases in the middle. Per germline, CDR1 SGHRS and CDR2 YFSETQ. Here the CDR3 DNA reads TGCGCCAGCAGCTTGGAACAGGGTGAAGCTTTCTTT. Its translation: CASSLEQGEAFF.

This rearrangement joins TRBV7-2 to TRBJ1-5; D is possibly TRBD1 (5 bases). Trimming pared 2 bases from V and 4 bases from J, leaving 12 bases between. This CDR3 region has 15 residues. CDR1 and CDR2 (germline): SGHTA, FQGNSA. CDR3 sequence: CASSLRQGGNQPQHF. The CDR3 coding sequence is TGTGCCAGCAGCTTAAGGCAGGGAGGAAATCAGCCCCAGCATTTT.

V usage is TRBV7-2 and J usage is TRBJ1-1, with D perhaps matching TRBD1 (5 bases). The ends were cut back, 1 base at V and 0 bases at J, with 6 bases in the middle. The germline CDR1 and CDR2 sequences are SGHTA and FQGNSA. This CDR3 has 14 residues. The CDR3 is CASSLGGVNTEAFF. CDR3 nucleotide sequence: TGTGCCAGCAGCTTAGGAGGGGTGAACACTGAAGCTTTCTTT. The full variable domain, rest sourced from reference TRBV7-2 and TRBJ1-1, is GAGVSQSPSNKVTEKGKDVELRCDPISGHTALYWYRQSLGQGLEFLIYFQGNSAPDKSGLPSDRFSAERTGGSVSTLTIQRTQQEDSAVYLCASSLGGVNTEAFFGQGTRLTVV.

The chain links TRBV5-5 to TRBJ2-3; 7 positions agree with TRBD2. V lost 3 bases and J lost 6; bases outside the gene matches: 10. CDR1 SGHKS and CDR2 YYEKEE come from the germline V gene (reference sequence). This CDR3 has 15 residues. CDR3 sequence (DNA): TGTGCCAGCAGCTCTTCGACTAGCCTGACTGATACGCAGTATTTT. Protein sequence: CASSSSTSLTDTQYF.

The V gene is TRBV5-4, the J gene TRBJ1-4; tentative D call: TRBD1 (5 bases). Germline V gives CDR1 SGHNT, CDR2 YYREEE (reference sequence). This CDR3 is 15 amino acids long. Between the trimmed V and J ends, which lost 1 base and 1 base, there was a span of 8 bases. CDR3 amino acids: CASSLFGGTNEKLFF. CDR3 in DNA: TGTGCCAGCAGCTTGTTCGGGGGAACTAATGAAAAACTGTTTTTT.

The CDR3 loop reads CSARGGGYTF. CDR3 DNA sequence: TGCAGTGCTAGAGGGGGTGGCTACACCTTC. This chain joins TRBV20-1 and TRBJ1-2; D gene ambiguous. The V gene's germline CDR1 is DFQATT and CDR2 SNEGSKA (reference sequence). This CDR3 contains 10 residues. The ends were cut back, 1 base at V and 7 bases at J, with 4 bases in the middle.

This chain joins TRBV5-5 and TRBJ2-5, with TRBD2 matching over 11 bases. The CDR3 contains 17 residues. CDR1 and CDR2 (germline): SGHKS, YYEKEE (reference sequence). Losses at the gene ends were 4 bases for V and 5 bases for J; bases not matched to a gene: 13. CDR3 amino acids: CASSGGLAGGPGETQYF. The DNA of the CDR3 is TGTGCCAGCAGCGGAGGCCTAGCGGGGGGTCCAGGGGAGACCCAGTACTTC.

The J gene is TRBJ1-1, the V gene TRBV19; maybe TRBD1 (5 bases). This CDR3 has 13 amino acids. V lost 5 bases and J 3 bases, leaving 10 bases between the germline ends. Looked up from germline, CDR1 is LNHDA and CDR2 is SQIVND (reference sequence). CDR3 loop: CASSVDRDTEAFF. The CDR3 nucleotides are TGTGCCAGTAGTGTCGACAGAGACACTGAAGCTTTCTTT.

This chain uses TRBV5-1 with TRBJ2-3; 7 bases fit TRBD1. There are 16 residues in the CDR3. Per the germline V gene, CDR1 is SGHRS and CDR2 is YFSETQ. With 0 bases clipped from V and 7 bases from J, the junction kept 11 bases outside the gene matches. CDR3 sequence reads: CASSLVPGQPGNTQYF. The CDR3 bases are TGCGCCAGCAGCTTGGTCCCGGGACAGCCCGGTAATACGCAGTATTTT.

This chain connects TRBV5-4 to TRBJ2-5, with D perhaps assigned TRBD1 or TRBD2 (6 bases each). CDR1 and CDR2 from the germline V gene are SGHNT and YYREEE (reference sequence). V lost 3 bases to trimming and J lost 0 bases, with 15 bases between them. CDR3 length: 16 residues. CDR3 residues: CASSSPGGLYQETQYF. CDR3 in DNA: TGTGCCAGCAGCTCCCCCGGGGGCCTGTACCAAGAGACCCAGTACTTC.

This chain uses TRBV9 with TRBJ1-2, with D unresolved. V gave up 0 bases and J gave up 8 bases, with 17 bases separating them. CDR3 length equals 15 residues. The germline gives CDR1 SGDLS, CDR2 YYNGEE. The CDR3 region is CASSVGGLPLRGYTF. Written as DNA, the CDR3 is TGTGCCAGCAGCGTAGGAGGACTTCCTCTAAGGGGCTACACCTTC.

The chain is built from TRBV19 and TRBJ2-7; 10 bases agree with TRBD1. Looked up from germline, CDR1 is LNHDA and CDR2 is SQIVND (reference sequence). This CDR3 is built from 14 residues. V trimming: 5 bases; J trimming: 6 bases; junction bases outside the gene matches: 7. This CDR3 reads CASSETGGGGEQYF. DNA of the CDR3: TGTGCCAGTAGTGAGACAGGGGGCGGAGGCGAGCAGTACTTC.

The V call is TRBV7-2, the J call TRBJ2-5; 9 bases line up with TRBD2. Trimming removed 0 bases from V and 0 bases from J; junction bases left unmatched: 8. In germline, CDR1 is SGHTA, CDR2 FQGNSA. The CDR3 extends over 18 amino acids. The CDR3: CASSLASGGHSYQETQYF. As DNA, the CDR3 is TGTGCCAGCAGCTTAGCTAGCGGGGGTCATTCGTACCAAGAGACCCAGTACTTC. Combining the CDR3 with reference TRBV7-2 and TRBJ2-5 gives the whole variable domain GAGVSQSPSNKVTEKGKDVELRCDPISGHTALYWYRQSLGQGLEFLIYFQGNSAPDKSGLPSDRFSAERTGGSVSTLTIQRTQQEDSAVYLCASSLASGGHSYQETQYFGPGTRLLVL.

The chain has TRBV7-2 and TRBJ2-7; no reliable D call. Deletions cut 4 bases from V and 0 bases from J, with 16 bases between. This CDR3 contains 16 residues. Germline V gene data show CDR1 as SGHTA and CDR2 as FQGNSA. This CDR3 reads CASSSYNRPSSYEQYF. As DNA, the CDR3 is TGTGCCAGCAGCTCCTACAATAGGCCCTCCTCCTACGAGCAGTACTTC.

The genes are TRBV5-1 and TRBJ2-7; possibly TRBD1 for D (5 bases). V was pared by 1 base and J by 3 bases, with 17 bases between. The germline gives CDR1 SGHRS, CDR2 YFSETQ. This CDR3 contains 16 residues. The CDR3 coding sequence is TGCGCCAGCAGCTTGTTACCGGGTAGGGGATTCTACGAGCAGTACTTC. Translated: CASSLLPGRGFYEQYF.

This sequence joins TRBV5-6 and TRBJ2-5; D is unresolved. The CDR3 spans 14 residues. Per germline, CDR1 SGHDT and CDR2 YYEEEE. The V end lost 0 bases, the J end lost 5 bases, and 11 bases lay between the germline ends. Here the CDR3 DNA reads TGTGCCAGCAGCTTGGGTCTTAGGGTGGAGACCCAGTACTTC. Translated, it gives CASSLGLRVETQYF.

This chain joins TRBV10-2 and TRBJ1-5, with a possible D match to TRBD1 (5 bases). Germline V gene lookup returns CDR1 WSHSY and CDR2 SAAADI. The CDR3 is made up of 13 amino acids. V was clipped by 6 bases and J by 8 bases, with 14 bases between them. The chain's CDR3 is CASRRGDGEPQHF. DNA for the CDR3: TGCGCCAGCAGAAGGGGAGACGGGGAGCCCCAGCATTTT.

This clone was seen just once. CDR3 DNA: TGTGCCTGGAGTCTACAGGGGGTGGGTGGCTACACCTTC. Residues: CAWSLQGVGGYTF. The rearrangement links TRBV30 to TRBJ1-2, with 8 bases fitting TRBD1. CDR1 and CDR2 (germline): GTSNPN, SVGIG (reference sequence). Unmatched junction bases numbered 6, after V lost 2 bases and J lost 7 bases. The CDR3 is made up of 13 amino acids.

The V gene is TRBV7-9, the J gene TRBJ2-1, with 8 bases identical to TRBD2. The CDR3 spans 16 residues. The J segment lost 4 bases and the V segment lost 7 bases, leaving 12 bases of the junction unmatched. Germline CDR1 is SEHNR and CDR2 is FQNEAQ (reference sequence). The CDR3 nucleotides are TGTGCCAGCACCTCCCGCGGGGGGCTTCCGTACAATGAGCAGTTCTTC. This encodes CASTSRGGLPYNEQFF.

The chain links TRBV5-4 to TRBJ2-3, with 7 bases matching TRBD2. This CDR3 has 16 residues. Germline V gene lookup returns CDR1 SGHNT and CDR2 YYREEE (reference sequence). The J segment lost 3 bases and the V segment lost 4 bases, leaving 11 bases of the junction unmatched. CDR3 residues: CASSGGGTQSTDTQYF. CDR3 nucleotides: TGTGCCAGCAGCGGGGGAGGGACTCAGAGTACAGATACGCAGTATTTT.